This T cell receptor (beta chain) is drawn from a study of blood T cells in healthy people across ages (dated by TCRdb to the mid-2010s). A note on the overall study: Template switching captured roughly one uniquely barcoded TCR beta cDNA molecule per two T cells in model experiments. Age-related changes in TCR beta repertoire diversity were measured in the study by deep sequencing normalized with unique cDNA molecular identifiers. To avoid experimental bias, donors of different ages were distributed randomly across sequencing lanes. The donors were split into four age groups: young (average approximately 16 years), middle-aged (39), aged (around 67) and long-lived (over 80). The study analyzed two additional independent replicas of 1 million unique cDNA reads from the same blood draw for two donors, one aged 18 to 29 and one aged 80 or older.

General study outcomes and caveats: Since profiling was done on bulk unsorted PBMCs, naive and antigen-experienced compartments could not be conclusively compared. Donor CMV infection status was unknown, potentially confounding age-related changes in expanded clonotypes. Compared with the aged group, more naive CD4+ T cells, fewer expanded clones and increased TCR diversity were shown by the long-lived group, suggesting age selection. Total diversity estimates from one million sequenced T cells were considered lower bounds and underestimates. As age increased, observed TCR beta diversity per million T cells dropped in a roughly linear way, and a significant reduction was already evident by age 40. The percentage of naive T cells measured by flow cytometry correlated strongly with observed TCR beta diversity.

Details on this clonotype: Its antigen is currently not known. No base qualities exist here, and no much larger clone lies one base off it.

Systemically healthy Caucasian individuals from Russia, some 36 in total and aged about 6 to 95 years, were included as donors. Each donor gave 9.5 to 10 milliliters of peripheral blood, drawn into EDTA-treated Vacutainer tubes. PBMCs were isolated by Ficoll-Paque density-gradient centrifugation, with at least 6 million obtained per sample. Trizol reagent was used to extract total RNA from PBMCs, with at least 5 micrograms per sample. For every donor, an aliquot of PBMCs went through flow cytometry to measure the percentages of naive CD45RAhigh/CD27high T cells. The library came from 5' RACE. These reads were obtained on an Illumina HiSeq 2500. A second PCR of 7 to 11 cycles was performed with a sample-barcoded 5' primer and a J-beta primer mix. A unique molecular identifier was introduced onto each TCR beta cDNA molecule by a template-switch 5' adaptor carrying 12 random nucleotides. At least 2.5 million CDR3-containing paired-end reads were obtained from each sample. First-strand cDNA synthesis was performed from all RNA using the Mint cDNA synthesis kit, with priming by a TRBC-specific oligonucleotide. After uracil-DNA glycosylase treatment, a first 18-cycle PCR used universal primers M1SS and BC2_uni_R on all cDNA. In the original analysis: For normalization, 1 million high-quality reads were randomly selected from each sample, with every read carrying a distinct molecular identifier. Instead of being binned into consensus sequences, reads that shared molecular identifiers were thrown out. MiTCR, with a Q25 quality threshold and the strictest error-elimination algorithm, was used for CDR3 identification, clonotype clustering and error correction. A nonparametric unseen species model with Euler transformation was used to estimate a lower bound on total TCR beta diversity. TCRdb reworked the public reads: Q25 trimming with fastp, MiXCR clone assembly, productive beta chains retained. Rows matching on CDR3 protein sequence are summarized as one entry with the most common DNA and genes. These V and J calls originate from TCRdb's pipeline instead of the authors' own analysis. This sample comprises roughly 500,000 distinct CDR3 sequences, 25% to 30% of them detected only once. The ten largest clones represent around a sixth of the sample.

The clonotype comes from a woman aged 70-85 years in good health. Specimen: blood.

The base sequence is TGTGCCAGCAGCTTGCCCAGGGGGGGAGATACGCAGTATTTT. Translated, it reads CASSLPRGGDTQYF. This sequence uses TRBV5-6 and TRBJ2-3; the D gene is perhaps TRBD1 or TRBD2, each of them matching over 7 bases. V sheds 1 base and J sheds 5 bases, leaving 11 bases between their ends. Via the germline V gene, CDR1 is SGHDT and CDR2 YYEEEE. From the cysteine through the phenylalanine, the CDR3 covers 14 amino acids. Solely the CDR3 DNA is kept, with 42 bases framed from the first base.